These 32 T cell receptor beta chains were sequenced from one sample in a study of T cell responses to AZD1222 COVID-19 vaccine (dated by TCRdb to the early 2020s). What this sample's time point label stands for: baseline before first vaccination. The protocol used for the library was the immunoSEQ multiplex PCR assay. TCRdb stores this immuneACCESS table with in-frame sequences only. Part of the clones is absent; in the studies checked, under half of the shortfall reflects unresolved V genes, and no reason is known for the rest. The table for this sample lists tens of thousands of clones; roughly 84% of them were counted only once. The ten largest make up roughly 20% of the sample. The sample in question was peripheral blood, obtained on day 0 of AZD1222 vaccination. The receptor source for this set is an adult in good health.

The J gene is TRBJ1-2, the V gene TRBV4-3; D may be TRBD1 (6 bases). Per germline, CDR1 LGHNA and CDR2 YSLEER. The length of the CDR3 is 17 residues. Trimming stripped 0 bases from V and 8 bases from J, with 22 bases between. The CDR3 nucleotides are TGCGCCAGCAGCCAAGATCGGGTGCAGGGGTATCCTGGGGGCTACACCTTC. The encoded protein is CASSQDRVQGYPGGYTF.

This clone appeared a single time. In DNA form, the CDR3 reads TGTGCCAGCAGTTTGCAGGGGGCAAAGCCCCAGCATTTT. This encodes CASSLQGAKPQHF. The gene calls are TRBV28 and TRBJ1-5, with TRBD1 matching over 8 bases. Trimming at V came to 3 bases and at J to 8 bases, leaving 3 bases not matched to a gene. The CDR3 sequence is 13 residues long. Germline CDR1 is MDHEN and CDR2 is SYDVKM.

This sequence joins TRBV18 and TRBJ2-1; 11 bases map to TRBD2. The V and J ends lost 5 bases and 9 bases, in that order; junction bases with no gene match: 9. Per germline, CDR1 KGHSH and CDR2 LQKENI. The CDR3 spans 15 residues. CDR3 loop: CASSGGTSGKSEQFF. DNA for the CDR3: TGTGCCAGCTCAGGCGGGACTAGCGGTAAAAGTGAGCAGTTCTTC.

The genes are TRBV10-3 and TRBJ2-3, with TRBD2 identical over 12 bases. Germline V lookup: CDR1 ENHRY, CDR2 SYGVKD. The junction had 7 bases not matched to a gene; V was cut back by 3 bases and J by 6 bases. The CDR3 totals 16 residues. The CDR3 here is CAISDSTSGRLDTQYF. CDR3 nucleotides: TGTGCCATCAGTGACTCGACTAGCGGGAGACTCGATACGCAGTATTTT.

This chain joins TRBV7-3 and TRBJ2-2; TRBD2 aligns across 13 bases. Germline V gene data show CDR1 as SGHTA and CDR2 as FQGTGA. Losses at the gene ends were 5 bases for V and 6 bases for J; bases not matched to a gene: 3. This CDR3 has 15 residues. CDR3 sequence reads: CASSQGLAGPGELFF. The CDR3 nucleotides read TGTGCCAGCAGCCAGGGACTAGCGGGACCCGGGGAGCTGTTTTTT. The whole variable domain, filled in from reference TRBV7-3 and TRBJ2-2, reads GAGVSQTPSNKVTEKGKYVELRCDPISGHTALYWYRQSLGQGPEFLIYFQGTGAADDSGLPNDRFFAVRPEGSVSTLKIQRTERGDSAVYLCASSQGLAGPGELFFGEGSRLTVL.

The chain combines TRBV7-9 with TRBJ2-1, with D possibly matching TRBD2 (6 bases). This CDR3 comprises 13 residues. The ends were cut back, 11 bases at V and 1 base at J, with 12 bases in the middle. Germline values: CDR1 SEHNR, CDR2 FQNEAQ (reference sequence). The CDR3 region is CAVAEGSYNEQFF. The CDR3 nucleotides read TGTGCCGTAGCGGAGGGATCCTACAATGAGCAGTTCTTC.

The genes are TRBV5-4 and TRBJ1-1; D is perhaps TRBD1 (6 bases). Trimming stripped 2 bases from V and 0 bases from J, with 20 bases between. Germline CDR1 SGHNT, CDR2 YYREEE (reference sequence). This CDR3 is built from 18 residues. The CDR3 spells CASSFADPGGALNTEAFF. The CDR3 bases are TGTGCCAGCAGCTTTGCGGATCCTGGGGGGGCGCTGAACACTGAAGCTTTCTTT. The entire variable domain, with the rest obtained from reference TRBV5-4 and TRBJ1-1, is as follows: ETGVTQSPTHLIKTRGQQVTLRCSSQSGHNTVSWYQQALGQGPQFIFQYYREEENGRGNFPPRFSGLQFPNYSSELNVNALELDDSALYLCASSFADPGGALNTEAFFGQGTRLTVV.

The chain carries TRBV18 and TRBJ2-1; weak D call: TRBD2 (5 bases). The CDR3 totals 15 residues. Trimming cost V 3 bases and J 2 bases, with 11 bases left between them. The V gene's germline CDR1 is KGHSH and CDR2 LQKENI. The CDR3 sequence: CASSPPGSTYNEQFF. The CDR3 DNA reads as TGTGCCAGCTCACCTCCGGGATCTACCTACAATGAGCAGTTCTTC.

The chain carries TRBV4-3 and TRBJ2-7; tentatively, D is TRBD2 (5 bases). CDR1 and CDR2 (germline): LGHNA, YSLEER. Trimming removed 4 bases at V and 0 bases at J, with 13 bases between. The CDR3 totals 15 residues. The DNA for the CDR3 is TGCGCCAGCAGCCCTTACGCGGGTAGCTCCTACGAGCAGTACTTC. Protein product: CASSPYAGSSYEQYF.

The V call is TRBV6-6, the J call TRBJ1-2, with 12 bases that match TRBD1. The V and J ends lost 7 bases and 6 bases, in that order; junction bases with no gene match: 9. Germline V lookup: CDR1 MNHNY, CDR2 SVGAGI (reference sequence). The CDR3 sequence is 15 residues long. CDR3 sequence: CASTIRDRGLNGYTF. As DNA, the CDR3 is TGTGCCAGCACTATCCGGGACAGGGGGCTTAATGGCTACACCTTC.

This CDR3 is CASSQDLGGGPYNEQFF. In DNA form, the CDR3 reads TGTGCCAGCAGCCAAGATTTGGGGGGAGGGCCCTACAATGAGCAGTTCTTC. This sequence joins TRBV4-2 and TRBJ2-1; 7 bases line up with TRBD2. J lost 2 bases, V lost 0 bases, and 7 bases had no gene match. CDR3 length equals 17 residues. The V gene's germline CDR1 is LGHNA and CDR2 YNFKEQ.

This sequence joins TRBV4-3 and TRBJ1-1; D gene uncertain. V was trimmed by 4 bases and J by 6 bases, leaving 18 bases between them. The CDR3 has 15 residues. Germline values: CDR1 LGHNA, CDR2 YSLEER. CDR3 protein: CASSLRPDLGAEAFF. CDR3 sequence (DNA): TGCGCCAGCAGCCTACGACCCGATCTGGGCGCTGAAGCTTTCTTT.

The gene calls are TRBV28 and TRBJ2-2; D unresolved. Trimming left V 5 bases short and J 3 bases short, with 13 bases between. CDR3 size: 15 residues. Germline V gives CDR1 MDHEN, CDR2 SYDVKM. The chain's CDR3 is CASSPLRVDTGELFF. In nucleotides, the CDR3 is TGTGCCAGCAGTCCGCTTCGAGTTGACACCGGGGAGCTGTTTTTT.

CDR3 bases: TGTGCCAGCAGCTCCCGACTAGCGGGAGGCAAAGATACGCAGTATTTT. Translation: CASSSRLAGGKDTQYF. The rearrangement uses TRBV7-6 and TRBJ2-3; 13 bases agree with TRBD2. The germline V gene has CDR1 SGHVS and CDR2 FNYEAQ. V was clipped by 4 bases and J by 5 bases; unmatched bases: 6. This CDR3 region has 16 residues.

The V gene is TRBV5-6, the J gene TRBJ2-5; the D gene is possibly TRBD2 (5 bases). Germline CDR1 is SGHDT and CDR2 is YYEEEE. The CDR3 totals 14 residues. Trimming stripped 1 base from V and 5 bases from J, with 12 bases between. The CDR3 region has the DNA TGTGCCAGCAGCTTGAGGAGGACTCTGGAGACCCAGTACTTC. The encoded protein is CASSLRRTLETQYF.

This clone was detected a few times. The chain links TRBV11-3 to TRBJ2-7; 8 bases fit TRBD1. CDR1 is SGHNT and CDR2 is YENEEA in the germline V gene. There are 11 residues in the CDR3. In DNA form, the CDR3 reads TGTGCCAGCAGCCGGGGACAGGATATTAGCGTC. Amino acids: CASSRGQDISV.

The chain recombines TRBV5-4 with TRBJ1-5, with D perhaps matching TRBD1 (6 bases). CDR3 size: 14 residues. Germline-derived CDR1 and CDR2 are SGHNT and YYREEE (reference sequence). Trimming pared 1 base from V and 3 bases from J, leaving 8 bases between. In nucleotides, the CDR3 is TGTGCCAGCAGCTTGAAGGGGGTCAATCAGCCCCAGCATTTT. Its protein product is CASSLKGVNQPQHF. The variable domain in full, with the rest retrieved from reference TRBV5-4 and TRBJ1-5, is ETGVTQSPTHLIKTRGQQVTLRCSSQSGHNTVSWYQQALGQGPQFIFQYYREEENGRGNFPPRFSGLQFPNYSSELNVNALELDDSALYLCASSLKGVNQPQHFGDGTRLSIL.

The chain couples TRBV6-5 to TRBJ1-4; 7 bases are shared with TRBD1. J was trimmed by 12 bases and V by 4 bases; bases with no gene match: 2. CDR3 size: 11 residues. The germline CDR1 and CDR2 sequences are MNHEY and SVGAGI. The CDR3 loop is CASSSGTELFF. CDR3 nucleotides: TGTGCCAGCAGTTCCGGGACAGAACTGTTTTTT.

The rearrangement uses TRBV19 and TRBJ1-3; D gene uncertain. Looked up from germline, CDR1 is LNHDA and CDR2 is SQIVND (reference sequence). V shed 8 bases and J shed 1 base, with 9 bases lying between them. The CDR3 totals 13 residues. This CDR3 reads CASRKGSGNTIYF. The CDR3, as DNA: TGTGCCAGTCGAAAAGGGTCTGGAAACACCATATATTTT.

The chain recombines TRBV29-1 with TRBJ2-3, with D perhaps matching TRBD2 (6 bases). Germline CDR1 SQVTM, CDR2 ANQGSEA. The V and J ends lost 3 bases and 4 bases respectively, with 23 bases between them. This CDR3 is 17 amino acids long. CDR3 in amino acids: CSVEWQARGKLSDTQYF. In DNA, the CDR3 is TGCAGCGTTGAGTGGCAGGCTCGCGGGAAGCTTTCAGATACGCAGTATTTT.

The V call is TRBV6-5, the J call TRBJ2-2; D uncertain. This CDR3 has 14 residues. V dropped 2 bases and J dropped 4 bases, with 8 bases sitting between them. Germline values: CDR1 MNHEY, CDR2 SVGAGI. The CDR3 DNA follows: TGTGCCAGCAGTTACAGGCAGACCACCGGGGAGCTGTTTTTT. Protein: CASSYRQTTGELFF.

The rearrangement uses TRBV7-2 and TRBJ2-3, with D uncertain. Germline CDR1 SGHTA, CDR2 FQGNSA. CDR3 length: 13 amino acids. V was pared by 6 bases and J by 6 bases, with 13 bases between. Here the CDR3 reads CASSLPVSDTQYF. Here the CDR3 DNA reads TGTGCCAGCAGTCTACCAGTTTCCGATACGCAGTATTTT.

The chain employs TRBV6-6 and TRBJ2-5; tentatively, D is TRBD1 or TRBD2 (5 bases each). Germline V gene sequence: CDR1 MNHNY, CDR2 SVGAGI (reference sequence). V was clipped by 5 bases and J by 7 bases, with 11 bases between them. CDR3 length: 12 amino acids. For the CDR3, the DNA is TGTGCCAGCAGTCGGGACGGGGCGACCCAGTACTTC. This encodes CASSRDGATQYF.

This clone was counted between two and nine times. This chain connects TRBV18 to TRBJ2-2, with TRBD2 matching 15 bases. The CDR3 totals 19 residues. Unmatched junction bases numbered 2, after V lost 0 bases and J lost 0 bases. The germline V gene encodes CDR1 KGHSH and CDR2 LQKENI. CDR3 nucleotide sequence: TGTGCCAGCTCACCACCGGGACTAGCGGGAGGTGCGAACACCGGGGAGCTGTTTTTT. Protein product: CASSPPGLAGGANTGELFF.

This clone has more than one count but fewer than ten. The chain employs TRBV5-5 and TRBJ1-1; 7 nucleotides line up with TRBD1. The CDR3 spans 14 residues. Trimming took 6 bases from V and 1 from J; bases not matched to a gene: 6. Germline lookup yields CDR1 SGHKS and CDR2 YYEKEE (reference sequence). CDR3 region: CASKPTGPNTEAFF. The CDR3 bases are TGTGCCAGCAAGCCGACAGGGCCGAACACTGAAGCTTTCTTT.

The chain is built from TRBV2 and TRBJ2-3; D is uncertain. The CDR3 extends over 12 amino acids. Trimming cost V 2 bases and J 5 bases, with 5 bases left between them. The germline gives CDR1 SNHLY, CDR2 FYNNEI. The CDR3 DNA reads as TGTGCCAGCAGTGAATGGCTAGATACGCAGTATTTT. This translates into CASSEWLDTQYF.

The chain recombines TRBV7-9 with TRBJ2-2; 9 bases are shared with TRBD2. CDR3 length: 14 amino acids. From germline, CDR1 is SEHNR and CDR2 FQNEAQ (reference sequence). The CDR3 region has the DNA TGTGGGACGGAAGGCGGGAGGGCCACCGGGGAGCTGTTTTTT. Its protein is CGTEGGRATGELFF.

The V gene is TRBV5-4, the J gene TRBJ2-1; D unresolved. The CDR3 runs 16 residues. Germline V gene sequence: CDR1 SGHNT, CDR2 YYREEE (reference sequence). V lost 1 base and J lost 0, with 11 bases in between. The CDR3, as DNA: TGTGCCAGCAGCTTGTCTTACGACCCCTCCTACAATGAGCAGTTCTTC. This gives the protein CASSLSYDPSYNEQFF.

This chain connects TRBV7-9 to TRBJ2-2, with 11 bases aligning to TRBD2. Unmatched junction bases numbered 7, after V lost 4 bases and J lost 6 bases. Per the germline V gene, CDR1 is SEHNR and CDR2 is FQNEAQ (reference sequence). The CDR3 spans 16 residues. The CDR3 sequence is CASSSFSGRASGELFF. CDR3 in DNA: TGTGCCAGCAGCTCTTTTAGCGGGAGGGCCTCCGGGGAGCTGTTTTTT.

This clone has only one observation. The chain joins TRBV10-3 to TRBJ1-1, with no clear D. The CDR3 consists of 15 residues. Germline CDR1 and CDR2: ENHRY and SYGVKD. V shed 0 bases and J shed 1 base, with 9 bases lying between them. CDR3 sequence (DNA): TGTGCCATCAGTGAGTCTCACCTCCCGAACACTGAAGCTTTCTTT. Translation gives CAISESHLPNTEAFF.

The chain links TRBV18 to TRBJ1-5; D not certain. Germline CDR1 reads KGHSH; CDR2 reads LQKENI. This CDR3 has 15 amino acids. The V end was cut by 2 bases, the J end by 0 bases, with 8 bases between. The DNA of the CDR3 is TGTGCCAGCTCACCAGGGTGGGGTAGCAATCAGCCCCAGCATTTT. Protein sequence: CASSPGWGSNQPQHF.

The chain recombines TRBV5-3 with TRBJ1-2; 9 nucleotides line up with TRBD1. Being an ORF, TRBV5-3 has a function that is uncertain. The V segment lost 2 bases and the J segment 2 bases; nucleotides outside the gene matches: 22. The CDR3 spans 21 residues. CDR3 protein: CARSLLMDSGTGKGLNYGYTF. The CDR3, as DNA: TGTGCCAGAAGCTTATTAATGGATTCCGGGACAGGGAAGGGTCTGAACTATGGCTACACCTTC.